This entry is about one T cell receptor (beta chain). Its cognate antigen is unknown. These data belong to a study of Ad26.COV2.S vaccination and SARS-CoV-2 variants. Study overall: COV1001, an Ad26.COV2.S trial, supplied this vaccine-arm donor. The study, taken as a whole, reports: Ad26.COV2.S recipients had broader spike-specific TCRs (P = 0.0014).

The protocol was immunoSEQ multiplex PCR, while the TCRdb copy is restricted to in-frame clones and leaves out a portion. The table includes approximately 280,000 clones, around 87% detected once. The sample's treatment: 19 received Ad26.COV2.S at low or high dose, single or two shots; roughly five received placebo; per-sample allocation not given. Samples analyzed were those drawn on day 63 after the first vaccine or placebo injection. In Boston, the donor was an adult between 18-55 years of age. The study used a vaccine consisting of an Ad26 vector that expressed Wuhan-strain SARS-CoV-2 spike. The CDR3 runs 18 residues. V shed 1 base and J 4 bases; nucleotides not matched to a gene: 12. From germline, CDR1 is KGHSH and CDR2 LQKENI.

The input for sequencing was peripheral blood, taken in a trial of Ad26.COV2.S vaccine versus placebo. This chain links TRBV18 with TRBJ2-2, with TRBD1 matching over 7 bases. The origin of this receptor is a person between 18 and 65 years old who received the Ad26.COV2.S COVID-19 vaccine or a placebo. CDR3 nucleotide sequence: TGTGCCAGCTCACCACGTTTTGGGACAGTTTCTAGCACCGGGGAGCTGTTTTTT. Protein sequence: CASSPRFGTVSSTGELFF.